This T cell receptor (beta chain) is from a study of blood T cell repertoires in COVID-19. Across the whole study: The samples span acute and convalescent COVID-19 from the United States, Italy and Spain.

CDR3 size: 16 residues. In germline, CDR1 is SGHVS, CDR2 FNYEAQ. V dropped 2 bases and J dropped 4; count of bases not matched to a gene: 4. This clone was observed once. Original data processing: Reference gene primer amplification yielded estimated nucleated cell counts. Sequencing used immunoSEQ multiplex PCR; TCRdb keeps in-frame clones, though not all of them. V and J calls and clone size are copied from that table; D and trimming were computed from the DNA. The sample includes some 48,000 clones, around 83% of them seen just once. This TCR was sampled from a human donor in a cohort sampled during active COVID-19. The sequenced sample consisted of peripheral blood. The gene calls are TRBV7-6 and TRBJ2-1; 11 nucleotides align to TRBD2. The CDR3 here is CASSLKTSGAYNEQFF. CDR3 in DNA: TGTGCCAGCAGCTTAAAGACTAGCGGGGCGTACAATGAGCAGTTCTTC.